The 27 T cell receptor beta chains reported below all come from one sample, sequenced in a study of T-cell memory formation after mild COVID-19. MiXCR, run by TCRdb on the 5' RACE reads, gives a single entry per CDR3 protein. The sample contains hundreds of thousands of distinct CDR3 sequences, around 15% of which appear only once. The sequencing input was PBMCs or a T cell subset sorted from them (not recorded which). These receptors came from a man between 18 and 35 years old who had mild COVID-19 (a few samples of this study predate the infection). Cell type and time point are not known.

The chain links TRBV7-8 to TRBJ2-2; D possibly corresponds to TRBD1 (6 bases). Per germline, CDR1 SGHVS and CDR2 FQNEAQ. The CDR3 consists of 15 residues. Trimming removed 7 bases from V and 0 bases from J, with 12 bases in between. CDR3 sequence: CASTQQGPNTGELFF. CDR3 DNA sequence: TGTGCCAGCACCCAACAGGGTCCGAACACCGGGGAGCTGTTTTTT. The full variable domain, with the rest looked up from reference TRBV7-8 and TRBJ2-2, is GAGVSQSPRYKVAKRGQDVALRCDPISGHVSLFWYQQALGQGPEFLTYFQNEAQLDKSGLPSDRFFAERPEGSVSTLKIQRTQQEDSAVYLCASTQQGPNTGELFFGEGSRLTVL.

This clonotype was seen more than once but under ten times. This chain uses TRBV29-1 with TRBJ2-5; 8 nucleotides align to TRBD1. V shed 4 bases and J 4 bases; nucleotides not matched to a gene: 5. Germline V gives CDR1 SQVTM, CDR2 ANQGSEA. The CDR3 is made up of 13 amino acids. CDR3: CSVGLTGVETQYF. The CDR3 DNA sequence: TGCAGCGTTGGATTGACAGGGGTAGAGACCCAGTACTTC.

This chain joins TRBV6-5 and TRBJ2-1, with D perhaps assigned TRBD1 or TRBD2 (6 bases each). The germline gives CDR1 MNHEY, CDR2 SVGAGI. The CDR3 runs 16 residues. Trimming stripped 2 bases from V and 8 bases from J, with 19 bases between. The CDR3 region has the DNA TGTGCCAGCAGTTACGCCATGGCGGAGGGGGGAGATGAGCAGTTCTTC. This sequence encodes CASSYAMAEGGDEQFF.

This clonotype has only a few counts. The rearrangement joins TRBV25-1 to TRBJ2-5; D perhaps matches TRBD1 (5 bases). The germline gives CDR1 MGHDK, CDR2 SYGVNS. The CDR3 spans 14 residues. V was pared by 8 bases and J by 4 bases, with 17 bases between. CDR3 DNA: TGTGCCAGCGGCAACGTGTTAAGGGGAGAGACCCAGTACTTC. Its protein is CASGNVLRGETQYF.

A few counts support this clonotype. The V and J genes are TRBV19 and TRBJ1-5; a possible D gene is TRBD1 (5 bases). V was shortened by 7 bases and J by 2 bases, with 9 bases between the two germline ends. This CDR3 is built from 13 residues. Germline V CDR1 and CDR2: LNHDA, SQIVND (reference sequence). This CDR3 is CASIAGGNQPQHF. CDR3 nucleotide sequence: TGTGCCAGTATAGCGGGGGGCAATCAGCCCCAGCATTTT.

This chain uses TRBV29-1 with TRBJ1-1, with D possibly being TRBD1 (5 bases). The germline gives CDR1 SQVTM, CDR2 ANQGSEA. CDR3 length: 13 residues. Trimming pared 6 bases from V and 5 bases from J, leaving 16 bases between. The DNA of the CDR3 is TGCAGCGTCGCGGACACCCGAGGGACTGAAGCTTTCTTT. Translation gives CSVADTRGTEAFF.

This clonotype appeared a few times. The genes are TRBV28 and TRBJ1-4; D unresolved. V was cut by 3 bases and J by 7 bases, with 15 bases left in between. This CDR3 has 15 amino acids. The germline V gene has CDR1 MDHEN and CDR2 SYDVKM. The CDR3 loop reads CASSFWGDASEKLFF. In DNA form, the CDR3 reads TGTGCCAGCAGTTTTTGGGGTGACGCGAGTGAAAAACTGTTTTTT.

In its sample, this clonotype was seen a few times. J is TRBJ1-2 and V is TRBV4-1; TRBD1 matches 9 bases. Germline CDR1 is MGHRA and CDR2 is YSYEKL. Trimming took 1 base from V and 11 from J; bases not matched to a gene: 11. The CDR3 runs to 15 residues. CDR3 residues: CASSQGDREGLFYTF. CDR3 sequence (DNA): TGCGCCAGCAGCCAAGGGGACAGGGAAGGTCTATTTTACACCTTC.

The sample holds a few counts of this clonotype. The chain links TRBV5-1 to TRBJ2-7; D perhaps matches TRBD2 (5 bases). V lost 3 bases to trimming and J lost 3 bases, with 7 bases between them. There are 12 residues in the CDR3. Germline V gives CDR1 SGHRS, CDR2 YFSETQ. CDR3 nucleotide sequence: TGCGCCAGCAGCTCGACTAACTACGAGCAGTACTTC. It codes for CASSSTNYEQYF.

This clonotype has at least ten counts. The rearrangement uses TRBV6-2 or TRBV6-3 and TRBJ2-3; the D gene is possibly TRBD1 (5 bases). Trimming took 2 bases from V and 8 from J, leaving 8 bases between them. There are 12 residues in the CDR3. Germline V gene lookup returns CDR1 MNHEY and CDR2 SVGEGT. In DNA form, the CDR3 reads TGTGCCAGCAGTTACCTACAGGCTACGCAGTATTTT. Amino acids: CASSYLQATQYF.

This chain uses TRBV6-6 with TRBJ2-7; 9 bases map to TRBD2. The V gene's germline CDR1 is MNHNY and CDR2 SVGAGI (reference sequence). The J segment lost 2 bases and the V segment lost 9 bases, leaving 8 bases of the junction unmatched. The CDR3 contains 14 residues. In nucleotides, the CDR3 is TGTGCCAGTGCCCAGCGGGGGGCCACCTACGAGCAGTACTTC. Amino acid sequence: CASAQRGATYEQYF.

This clonotype was recorded a few times. V and J are TRBV6-2 or TRBV6-3 and TRBJ2-2; 8 positions match TRBD2. Germline loops: CDR1 MNHEY, CDR2 SVGEGT. The ends lost 6 bases at V and 4 bases at J; junction bases unmatched: 4. The CDR3 runs 14 residues. The CDR3: CASSPAGVTGELFF. In nucleotides, the CDR3 is TGTGCCAGCAGCCCAGCGGGGGTCACCGGGGAGCTGTTTTTT.

The V and J genes are TRBV7-2 and TRBJ2-1, with 12 bases identical to TRBD2. Per germline, CDR1 SGHTA and CDR2 FQGNSA. V shed 1 base and J 12 bases; nucleotides not matched to a gene: 10. CDR3 length: 16 residues. CDR3 nucleotides: TGTGCCAGCAGCTTAGAGTGGACTAGCGGGGCTCTTGGGCAGTTCTTC. Protein sequence: CASSLEWTSGALGQFF.

This clonotype was detected only a few times. This chain links TRBV7-9 with TRBJ1-2; 7 positions match TRBD1. Per germline, CDR1 SEHNR and CDR2 FQNEAQ (reference sequence). Trimming took 5 bases from V and 8 from J; bases not matched to a gene: 8. CDR3 length: 13 amino acids. As DNA, the CDR3 is TGTGCCAGCAGCCCAGGACAGGCTGGCGGCTACACCTTC. Encoded protein: CASSPGQAGGYTF.

This clonotype was recorded many times. This chain uses TRBV6-1 with TRBJ2-7, with TRBD2 matching 9 bases. The J segment lost 3 bases and the V segment lost 3 bases, leaving 6 bases of the junction unmatched. The CDR3 sequence is 15 residues long. Per germline, CDR1 MNHNS and CDR2 SASEGT. CDR3 nucleotide sequence: TGTGCCAGCAGTGATTCTGGGACTAGCCGCTACGAGCAGTACTTC. Protein: CASSDSGTSRYEQYF.

Only a few counts were recorded for this clonotype. This chain uses TRBV27 with TRBJ2-3; 7 bases agree with TRBD2. CDR1 MNHEY and CDR2 SMNVEV come from the germline V gene (reference sequence). Trimming at V came to 5 bases and at J to 4 bases, leaving 9 bases not matched to a gene. The CDR3 runs to 15 residues. This CDR3 reads CASSPRGVGADTQYF. In DNA form, the CDR3 reads TGTGCCAGCAGTCCCCGGGGGGTTGGAGCAGATACGCAGTATTTT.

Note on this clonotype: One end of the junction is discordant with germline, which a read error may explain. This chain connects TRBV7-7 to TRBJ1-6, with 8 nucleotides matching TRBD1. The CDR3 has 16 amino acids. Germline loops: CDR1 SSHAT, CDR2 FNYEAQ (reference sequence). In DNA form, the CDR3 reads TGTGCTAGCAGCCCCGGACAGGGCCCCCATCATTCACCCCTCCACTTT. This sequence encodes CASSPGQGPHHSPLHF. Together with reference TRBV7-7 and TRBJ1-6, the CDR3 gives the full variable domain: GAGVSQSPRYKVTKRGQDVTLRCDPISSHATLYWYQQALGQGPEFLTYFNYEAQPDKSGLPSDRFSAERPEGSISTLTIQRTEQRDSAMYRCASSPGQGPHHSPLHFGNGTRLTVT.

This clonotype was seen many times. This sequence joins TRBV4-3 and TRBJ2-7, with 8 bases aligning to TRBD1. The germline gives CDR1 LGHNA, CDR2 YSLEER. The V and J ends lost 2 bases and 5 bases, in that order; junction bases with no gene match: 8. The CDR3 has 15 residues. CDR3 region: CASSQQQGEFHEQYF. Written as DNA, the CDR3 is TGCGCCAGCAGCCAACAACAGGGGGAATTCCACGAGCAGTACTTC.

The chain uses TRBV15 and TRBJ2-5, with D unclear. The CDR3 spans 14 residues. Trimming left V 0 bases short and J 4 bases short, with 9 bases between. Germline CDR1 is LNHNV and CDR2 is YYDKDF (reference sequence). The CDR3 region has the DNA TGTGCCACCAGCAGAGATCCGGCAGTAGAGACCCAGTACTTC. Translating it yields CATSRDPAVETQYF. The entire variable domain, with the rest obtained from reference TRBV15 and TRBJ2-5, is as follows: DAMVIQNPRYQVTQFGKPVTLSCSQTLNHNVMYWYQQKSSQAPKLLFHYYDKDFNNEADTPDNFQSRRPNTSFCFLDIRSPGLGDTAMYLCATSRDPAVETQYFGPGTRLLVL.

This clonotype has more than one count but fewer than ten. The rearrangement joins TRBV7-9 to TRBJ2-3; weak D call: TRBD2 (5 bases). Between the trimmed V and J ends, which lost 1 base and 6 bases, there was a span of 8 bases. Germline V CDR1 and CDR2: SEHNR, FQNEAQ (reference sequence). This CDR3 region has 13 residues. DNA of the CDR3: TGTGCCAGCAGCTTAGTTCCGGGGGATACGCAGTATTTT. Translating gives CASSLVPGDTQYF.

The chain links TRBV6-6 to TRBJ2-3; D possibly corresponds to TRBD2 (7 bases). This CDR3 is 12 amino acids long. Germline V gene sequence: CDR1 MNHNY, CDR2 SVGAGI (reference sequence). Deletions cut 10 bases from V and 6 bases from J, with 14 bases between. The DNA for the CDR3 is TGTGCCATCTCGGGGGGCCTCGATACGCAGTATTTT. Amino acids: CAISGGLDTQYF.

This clonotype was seen a handful of times. The chain links TRBV10-3 to TRBJ2-7; D remains unclear. The CDR3 has 11 residues. Trimming removed 10 bases from V and 10 bases from J, with 17 bases in between. Germline V gives CDR1 ENHRY, CDR2 SYGVKD. This chain's CDR3 is CATASSTEQYV. The CDR3 bases are TGTGCCACCGCATCTTCTACCGAACAGTACGTC.

Only a few counts were recorded for this clonotype. The V call is TRBV3-1, the J call TRBJ2-1; 8 nucleotides line up with TRBD1. With 4 bases clipped from V and 4 bases from J, the junction kept 9 bases outside the gene matches. Germline CDR1 is LGHDT and CDR2 is YNNKEL (reference sequence). The CDR3 is 16 amino acids. The DNA for the CDR3 is TGTGCCAGCAGCCCCAGGGGGCTAAGCGATTACAATGAGCAGTTCTTC. The encoded protein is CASSPRGLSDYNEQFF.

The V and J genes are TRBV5-5 and TRBJ2-5; 8 bases agree with TRBD2. Trimming removed 4 bases from V and 8 bases from J; junction bases left unmatched: 10. CDR3 length: 14 residues. Per germline, CDR1 SGHKS and CDR2 YYEKEE (reference sequence). CDR3 in amino acids: CASSTGGDIATQYF. The CDR3 DNA reads as TGTGCCAGCAGCACCGGGGGGGACATCGCAACCCAGTACTTC.

The rearrangement joins TRBV12-3 or TRBV12-4 to TRBJ1-6; the D is unclear. CDR3 length: 12 amino acids. Trimming removed 5 bases from V and 7 bases from J, with 6 bases in between. The CDR3 is CASSPRNSPLHF. The DNA for the CDR3 is TGTGCCAGCAGTCCGAGGAATTCACCCCTCCACTTT.

CDR3 sequence (DNA): TGTGCCAGCAGTTACCGGACAGGGACCCCCTACGAGCAGTACGTC. This sequence encodes CASSYRTGTPYEQYV. This chain connects TRBV6-6 to TRBJ2-7, with TRBD1 identical over 8 bases. The germline gives CDR1 MNHNY, CDR2 SVGAGI (reference sequence). The CDR3 contains 15 residues. The V segment lost 2 bases and the J segment 2 bases; nucleotides outside the gene matches: 5.

J is TRBJ2-1 and V is TRBV7-6; 9 nucleotides agree with TRBD2. Germline V gene lookup returns CDR1 SGHVS and CDR2 FNYEAQ. Trimming took 3 bases from V and 9 from J; bases not matched to a gene: 12. CDR3 size: 16 residues. This chain's CDR3 is CASSFLPAGGPGEQFF. In DNA form, the CDR3 reads TGTGCCAGCAGCTTCCTTCCTGCGGGGGGGCCGGGTGAGCAGTTCTTC.